This T cell receptor beta chain emerged from a study of blood T cells in healthy people across ages. Germline-derived CDR1 and CDR2 are DFQATT and SNEGSKA (reference sequence). Between the trimmed V and J ends, which lost 5 bases and 2 bases, there was a span of 10 bases. This CDR3 contains 13 residues. PCR was performed a second time for about 6 to 12 cycles using a sample-barcoded 5' primer and a J-beta primer mix. From the 5' RACE reads, TCRdb called clonotypes with MiXCR, one entry per CDR3 protein. Of around 1.5 million distinct CDR3 sequences detected, approximately 59% appear once; the ten largest clones hold over 6.5%. This clonotype was seen only a few times.

The receptor's source is a man between 18 and 35 years old in good health. The sample comprised blood. The chain joins TRBV20-1 to TRBJ2-1, with D perhaps matching TRBD1 or TRBD2 (5 bases each). CDR3 sequence reads: CSAGGPTYNEQFF. CDR3 DNA: TGCAGTGCTGGGGGACCGACCTACAATGAGCAGTTCTTC.